This T cell receptor (beta chain) derives from a study of T-cell reconstitution after alpha-beta-depleted transplantation in children. Unique molecular identifiers were incorporated when the TCRbeta library was constructed. TCRdb reprocessed the PCR reads via MiXCR and lists one record per CDR3 protein. Of 100,000 to 120,000 distinct CDR3 sequences listed, roughly 6.1% were seen once; the top ten hold roughly 24%. This clonotype was detected ten times or more. J gave up 4 bases and V 6 bases, and 4 bases lay outside the gene matches. Germline V gives CDR1 SQVTM, CDR2 ANQGSEA. There are 12 residues in the CDR3.

Sequencing was performed on PBMCs, mostly from graft donor cells, taken 360 days after TCRalphabeta/CD19-depleted stem cell transplant. The sequence came from a male patient aged 2 to 9 who had a stem cell transplant for acute lymphoblastic leukemia, so the T cells may come from the graft donor. This chain uses TRBV29-1 with TRBJ2-5, with TRBD1 matching 8 bases. This CDR3 is CSVKDRGETQYF. The CDR3 DNA follows: TGCAGCGTCAAAGACAGGGGAGAGACCCAGTACTTC.